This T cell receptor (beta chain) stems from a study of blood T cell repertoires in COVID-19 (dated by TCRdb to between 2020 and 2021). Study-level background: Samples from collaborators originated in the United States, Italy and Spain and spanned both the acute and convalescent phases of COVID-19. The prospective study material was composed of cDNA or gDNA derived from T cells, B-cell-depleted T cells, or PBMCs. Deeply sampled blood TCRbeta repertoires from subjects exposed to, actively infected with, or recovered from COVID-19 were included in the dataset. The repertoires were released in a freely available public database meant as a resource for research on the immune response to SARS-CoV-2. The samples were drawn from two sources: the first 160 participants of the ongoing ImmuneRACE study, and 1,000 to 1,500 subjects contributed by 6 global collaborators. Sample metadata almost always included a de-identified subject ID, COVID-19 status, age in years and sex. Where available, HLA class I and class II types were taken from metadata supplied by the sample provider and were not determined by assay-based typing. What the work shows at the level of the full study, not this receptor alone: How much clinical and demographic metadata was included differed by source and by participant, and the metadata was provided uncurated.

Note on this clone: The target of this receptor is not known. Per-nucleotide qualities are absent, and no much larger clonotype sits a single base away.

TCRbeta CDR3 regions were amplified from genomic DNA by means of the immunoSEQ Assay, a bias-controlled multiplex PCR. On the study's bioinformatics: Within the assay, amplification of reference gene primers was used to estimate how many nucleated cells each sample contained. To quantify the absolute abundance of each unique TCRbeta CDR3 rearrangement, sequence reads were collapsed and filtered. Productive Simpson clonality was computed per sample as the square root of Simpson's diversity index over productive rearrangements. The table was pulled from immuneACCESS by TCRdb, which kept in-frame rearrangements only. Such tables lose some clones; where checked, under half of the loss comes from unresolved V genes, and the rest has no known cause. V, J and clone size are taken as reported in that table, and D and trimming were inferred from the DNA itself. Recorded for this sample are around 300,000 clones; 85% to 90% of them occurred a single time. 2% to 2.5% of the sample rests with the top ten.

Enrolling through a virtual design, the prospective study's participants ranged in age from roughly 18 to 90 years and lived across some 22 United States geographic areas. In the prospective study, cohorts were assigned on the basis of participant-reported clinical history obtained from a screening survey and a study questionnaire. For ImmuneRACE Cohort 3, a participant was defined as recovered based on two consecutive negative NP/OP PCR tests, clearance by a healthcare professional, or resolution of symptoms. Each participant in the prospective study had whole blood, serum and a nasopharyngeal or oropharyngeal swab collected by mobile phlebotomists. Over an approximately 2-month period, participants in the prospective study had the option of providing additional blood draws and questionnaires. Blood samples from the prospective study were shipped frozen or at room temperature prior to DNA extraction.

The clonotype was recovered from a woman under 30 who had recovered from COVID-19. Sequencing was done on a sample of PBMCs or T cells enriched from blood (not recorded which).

The nucleotide sequence is given as TGTGCCAGCAGCGTAGTCCGGGGGGATGAGCAGTTCTTC. It specifies CASSVVRGDEQFF. The V and J genes are TRBV9 and TRBJ2-1, with TRBD2 identical over 7 junction bases. The CDR3 numbers 13 residues from cysteine through phenylalanine. Only the CDR3 DNA stays, 39 bases, in frame from base 1. CDR1 and CDR2 are drawn from the germline V gene: SGDLS, YYNGEE. Germline trimming: 0 bases from V, 8 bases from J; junction bases outside gene matches: 2.